The 23 T cell receptor beta chains presented below share a single source sample, sequenced in a study of T-cell memory formation after mild COVID-19. TCRdb re-analysed the 5' RACE reads in MiXCR, keeping a single row per CDR3 protein. The table has 350,000 to 400,000 distinct CDR3 sequences, about an eighth seen once. The sequencing sample was made of PBMCs or a T cell subset sorted from them (not recorded which). Receptors originate from a man aged 18 to 29 who had mild COVID-19 (a few samples of this study predate the infection). Cell type and time point are not known.

The chain has TRBV29-1 and TRBJ2-1; D gene uncertain. V lost 4 bases and J 9 bases, leaving 7 bases between the germline ends. The CDR3 is 10 residues long. In germline, CDR1 is SQVTM, CDR2 ANQGSEA. The CDR3 nucleotides are TGCAGCGTTGTAGGTGGTGAGCAGTTCTTC. This codes for CSVVGGEQFF.

This chain joins TRBV28 and TRBJ1-2; 9 bases align to TRBD1. The CDR3 totals 12 residues. Germline CDR1 reads MDHEN; CDR2 reads SYDVKM. The junction had 1 base not matched to a gene; V was cut back by 7 bases and J by 4 bases. The CDR3 coding sequence is TGTGCCAGCAAGACAGGGGGCTATGGCTACACCTTC. Its protein is CASKTGGYGYTF.

There are a few counts of this clonotype. V is TRBV10-3 and J is TRBJ1-6, with D tentatively TRBD1 (5 bases). V was pared by 0 bases and J by 4 bases, with 13 bases between. Germline values: CDR1 ENHRY, CDR2 SYGVKD. The CDR3 sequence is 17 residues long. CDR3 amino acids: CAISESGGRGYNSPLHF. CDR3 nucleotide sequence: TGTGCCATCAGTGAGTCGGGAGGGAGGGGATATAATTCACCCCTCCACTTT.

This clonotype occurred many times. The rearrangement uses TRBV20-1 and TRBJ2-5; the D is unclear. This CDR3 contains 14 residues. Germline loops: CDR1 DFQATT, CDR2 SNEGSKA (reference sequence). Trimming left V 0 bases short and J 3 bases short, with 11 bases between. In DNA, the CDR3 is TGCAGTGCTAGAGATGCCATCTCGAAAGAGACCCAGTACTTC. Translating gives CSARDAISKETQYF.

This clonotype was observed many times. The chain uses TRBV9 and TRBJ2-7, with a possible D match to TRBD2 (5 bases). Trimming took off 0 bases at V and 7 bases at J, with 23 bases between the two ends. The germline gives CDR1 SGDLS, CDR2 YYNGEE. The CDR3 loop spans 17 amino acids. CDR3 region: CASSVAGRPSNPGEQYF. The CDR3 DNA sequence: TGTGCCAGCAGCGTAGCTGGGCGGCCTTCGAACCCGGGGGAGCAGTACTTC.

The rearrangement uses TRBV2 and TRBJ2-7, with D tentatively TRBD1 or TRBD2 (5 bases each). CDR1 SNHLY and CDR2 FYNNEI come from the germline V gene. V lost 2 bases and J lost 6, with 14 bases in between. The CDR3 length is 14 residues. The CDR3 nucleotides read TGTGCCAGCAGTGAACGAGGGGCAAGTGGCGAGCAGTACTTC. Protein: CASSERGASGEQYF.

This clonotype was seen a handful of times. The chain couples TRBV12-3 or TRBV12-4 to TRBJ2-3; 8 nucleotides agree with TRBD2. The CDR3 extends over 14 amino acids. V gave up 7 bases and J gave up 2 bases; unmatched junction bases: 5. The CDR3 is CASTISGVTDTQYF. DNA for the CDR3: TGTGCCAGCACCATTAGCGGGGTCACAGATACGCAGTATTTT.

This clonotype has a count of ten or more. V gene TRBV4-3 combines with J gene TRBJ2-3; maybe TRBD2 (7 bases). In germline, CDR1 is LGHNA, CDR2 YSLEER. This CDR3 region has 16 residues. V lost 4 bases to trimming and J lost 0 bases, with 14 bases between them. The CDR3 coding sequence is TGCGCCAGCAGCCTGGGGGGGGCCGCTAGCACAGATACGCAGTATTTT. This sequence encodes CASSLGGAASTDTQYF.

V and J are TRBV20-1 and TRBJ2-3; D perhaps matches TRBD2 (6 bases). The length of the CDR3 is 12 residues. Looked up from germline, CDR1 is DFQATT and CDR2 is SNEGSKA (reference sequence). V lost 1 base to trimming and J lost 5 bases, with 7 bases between them. The CDR3 nucleotides are TGCAGTGCTAGAGCCGGGGGAGATACGCAGTATTTT. Translating it yields CSARAGGDTQYF.

This clonotype was seen only a few times. V and J are TRBV6-5 and TRBJ2-5; TRBD2 matches 7 bases. V trimming: 7 bases; J trimming: 1 base; junction bases outside the gene matches: 3. Germline V gives CDR1 MNHEY, CDR2 SVGAGI. The CDR3 is 13 residues long. Here the CDR3 DNA reads TGTGCCAGCACCCGGACTAGCCAAGAGACCCAGTACTTC. Translation: CASTRTSQETQYF.

This sequence joins TRBV2 and TRBJ2-1, with a weak D call TRBD2 (6 bases). The CDR3 consists of 13 residues. Deletions cut 1 base from V and 9 bases from J, with 10 bases between. CDR1 SNHLY and CDR2 FYNNEI come from the germline V gene. CDR3 bases: TGTGCCAGCAGTGAAGATAGCGGCGGTGAGCAGTTCTTC. Translating gives CASSEDSGGEQFF.

This clonotype was found a few times. V and J are TRBV5-4 and TRBJ1-2; TRBD1 aligns across 7 bases. Germline V gene data show CDR1 as SGHNT and CDR2 as YYREEE (reference sequence). CDR3 size: 16 residues. Trimming at V came to 3 bases and at J to 1 base, leaving 9 bases not matched to a gene. The CDR3 nucleotides are TGTGCCAGCAGCTCAGGGAAGACAGGGATTAACTATGGCTACACCTTC. This encodes CASSSGKTGINYGYTF.

A few counts support this clonotype. The rearrangement uses TRBV6-5 and TRBJ2-7, with 8 bases fitting TRBD2. The ends lost 6 bases at V and 1 base at J; junction bases unmatched: 8. The CDR3 covers 15 residues. The germline gives CDR1 MNHEY, CDR2 SVGAGI. CDR3 sequence (DNA): TGTGCCAGCAGCCCGGGGGGGACGCCTTCCTACGAGCAGTACTTC. It translates to CASSPGGTPSYEQYF.

The sample holds many counts of this clonotype. The genes are TRBV4-1 and TRBJ1-1; the D is unclear. CDR3 length equals 13 residues. V was shortened by 4 bases and J by 0 bases, with 6 bases between the two germline ends. Germline V gene data show CDR1 as MGHRA and CDR2 as YSYEKL. CDR3 bases: TGCGCCAGCAGCCCTTCCATGAACACTGAAGCTTTCTTT. Protein sequence: CASSPSMNTEAFF.

This clonotype was recorded a few times. The chain links TRBV19 to TRBJ2-7; TRBD1 matches 8 bases. The length of the CDR3 is 14 residues. Germline lookup yields CDR1 LNHDA and CDR2 SQIVND (reference sequence). V lost 4 bases, J lost 6 bases, and 8 bases stayed unmatched. This CDR3 reads CASSRQGIPGEQYF. The CDR3, as DNA: TGTGCCAGTAGTAGACAGGGGATCCCGGGCGAGCAGTACTTC.

The rearrangement joins TRBV30 to TRBJ2-3, with D perhaps TRBD2 (5 bases). CDR3 length: 13 residues. The V gene lost 7 bases and the J gene lost 2 bases, with 13 bases spanning the gap. The germline V gene encodes CDR1 GTSNPN and CDR2 SVGIG (reference sequence). The CDR3 here is CASGSSPTDTQYF. Here the CDR3 DNA reads TGTGCCTCGGGGAGCTCGCCCACAGATACGCAGTATTTT. Supplemented by reference TRBV30 and TRBJ2-3, the full variable domain reads SQTIHQWPATLVQPVGSPLSLECTVEGTSNPNLYWYRQAAGRGLQLLFYSVGIGQISSEVPQNLSASRPQDRQFILSSKKLLLSDSGFYLCASGSSPTDTQYFGPGTRLTVL.

This clonotype was found a few times. The chain joins TRBV7-2 to TRBJ1-6; D is perhaps TRBD1 (5 bases). This CDR3 region has 16 residues. Germline V gives CDR1 SGHTA, CDR2 FQGNSA. The germline V and J ends were trimmed by 5 bases and 7 bases, with 18 bases remaining between them. The CDR3 spells CASSQSTGTENSPLHF. In DNA, the CDR3 is TGTGCCAGCAGCCAAAGTACCGGGACCGAGAATTCACCCCTCCACTTT.

This clonotype has just a few counts. The V call is TRBV5-1, the J call TRBJ2-7; D not resolved. Germline V lookup: CDR1 SGHRS, CDR2 YFSETQ. V dropped 0 bases and J dropped 4 bases, with 8 bases sitting between them. CDR3 length: 13 amino acids. CDR3: CASSLGFGYEQYV. Here the CDR3 DNA reads TGCGCCAGCAGCTTGGGGTTTGGGTACGAGCAGTACGTC.

This clonotype was seen many times. The chain recombines TRBV11-1 with TRBJ2-7; D is ambiguous. Trimming left V 4 bases short and J 3 bases short, with 10 bases between. The CDR3 runs 13 residues. CDR1 and CDR2 (germline): SGHAT, FQDESV (reference sequence). DNA for the CDR3: TGTGCCAGCAGCTGGACGGAAGACTACGAGCAGTACGTC. Protein: CASSWTEDYEQYV.

At least ten counts were recorded for this clonotype. The CDR3 is CASRVGGGTDTQYF. For the CDR3, the DNA is TGTGCCAGCAGAGTGGGGGGTGGCACAGATACGCAGTATTTT. The chain recombines TRBV12-3 or TRBV12-4 with TRBJ2-3; D might be TRBD2 (6 bases). This CDR3 has 14 residues. V was cut by 6 bases and J by 1 base, with 11 bases left in between.

This rearrangement joins TRBV11-3 to TRBJ2-5, with 12 bases aligning to TRBD2. Germline lookup yields CDR1 SGHNT and CDR2 YENEEA. This CDR3 region has 14 residues. V was clipped by 5 bases and J by 6 bases; unmatched bases: 4. Written as DNA, the CDR3 is TGTGCCAGCAGCCAAACTAGCGGGGGGAAGACCCAGTACTTC. It codes for CASSQTSGGKTQYF.

The gene calls are TRBV5-5 and TRBJ2-4, with D unclear. Germline lookup yields CDR1 SGHKS and CDR2 YYEKEE (reference sequence). V lost 0 bases to trimming and J lost 3 bases, with 7 bases between them. The CDR3 has 14 amino acids. The CDR3 reads CASSLGIIKNIQYF. The CDR3, as DNA: TGTGCCAGCAGCTTGGGGATTATCAAAAACATTCAGTACTTC.

This clonotype was found a few times. The V gene is TRBV6-6, the J gene TRBJ2-1; D not resolved. Trimming stripped 2 bases from V and 9 bases from J, with 8 bases between. This CDR3 contains 12 residues. Germline assignment: CDR1 MNHNY and CDR2 SVGAGI (reference sequence). Here the CDR3 DNA reads TGTGCCAGCAGTTACGGTGCCAGTGAGCAGTTCTTC. As protein: CASSYGASEQFF.